These 21 T cell receptor beta chains came from one sample sequenced in a study of blood T cell repertoires in COVID-19. The protocol was immunoSEQ multiplex PCR, while the TCRdb copy is restricted to in-frame clones and leaves out a portion. The sample holds 250,000 to 300,000 clones, approximately 88% seen once. The material sequenced was peripheral blood. These receptors all come from a woman in her 70s with COVID-19, enrolled during active disease.

This sequence joins TRBV30 and TRBJ1-1; 7 bases line up with TRBD1. V lost 8 bases and J lost 0; bases outside the gene matches: 6. Germline-derived CDR1 and CDR2 are GTSNPN and SVGIG (reference sequence). CDR3 length: 13 amino acids. The CDR3 DNA sequence: TGTGCCGTCCAGGGACAGATGAACACTGAAGCTTTCTTT. Translation gives CAVQGQMNTEAFF.

This clone is a singleton in its sample. V gene TRBV19 combines with J gene TRBJ2-5; 9 nucleotides match TRBD2. The CDR3 contains 14 residues. Germline V gene data show CDR1 as LNHDA and CDR2 as SQIVND (reference sequence). J lost 4 bases, V lost 5 bases, and 5 bases had no gene match. The CDR3 spells CASSGREGRETQYF. The CDR3 DNA reads as TGTGCCAGTAGTGGGCGGGAGGGCCGAGAGACCCAGTACTTC.

Written as DNA, the CDR3 is TGTGCCAGCAGCCGGGGGATCAACGGCAATCAGCCCCAGCATTTT. Translation gives CASSRGINGNQPQHF. The chain combines TRBV5-8 with TRBJ1-5; TRBD1 is a possible D gene (5 bases). Germline V gene lookup returns CDR1 SGHTS and CDR2 YDEGEE. This CDR3 is built from 15 residues. V dropped 4 bases and J dropped 2 bases, with 13 bases sitting between them.

The rearrangement joins TRBV5-1 to TRBJ2-7; 10 bases are a match to TRBD2. The CDR3 consists of 15 residues. The germline CDR1 and CDR2 sequences are SGHRS and YFSETQ. After removal of 2 bases from V and 1 base from J, the junction contained 3 bases not matched to a gene. The CDR3 loop is CASSLAGGGSYEQYF. Written as DNA, the CDR3 is TGCGCCAGCAGCTTAGCGGGAGGGGGGTCCTACGAGCAGTACTTC.

The chain joins TRBV18 to TRBJ1-1; TRBD1 aligns across 7 bases. The germline CDR1 and CDR2 sequences are KGHSH and LQKENI. V gave up 3 bases and J gave up 6 bases; unmatched junction bases: 10. The length of the CDR3 is 15 residues. In nucleotides, the CDR3 is TGTGCCAGCTCACCCCAGGAGAGACAGGGCCCTGAAGCTTTCTTT. Its protein product is CASSPQERQGPEAFF.

The gene calls are TRBV6-2 or TRBV6-3 and TRBJ2-1; tentatively, D is TRBD2 (6 bases). The V gene lost 2 bases and the J gene lost 5 bases, with 13 bases spanning the gap. Germline V gene sequence: CDR1 MNHEY, CDR2 SVGEGT. This CDR3 has 15 residues. The CDR3 reads CASSYIGTSNNEQFF. The CDR3 DNA reads as TGTGCCAGCAGTTACATTGGGACTTCTAACAATGAGCAGTTCTTC.

V and J are TRBV3-1 (or the pseudogene TRBV3-2) and TRBJ2-3, with TRBD2 matching over 12 bases. The trim removed 3 bases at V and 0 bases at J, leaving 10 bases unmatched. Germline CDR1 LGHDT, CDR2 YNNKEL (reference sequence). This CDR3 region has 19 residues. The CDR3 loop reads CASSQETSGRSPSTDTQYF. The CDR3 bases are TGTGCCAGCAGCCAGGAAACTAGCGGGAGGAGCCCTAGCACAGATACGCAGTATTTT.

The chain links TRBV7-9 to TRBJ2-4, with D possibly TRBD2 on 6 matching bases. The CDR3 contains 15 residues. Trimming removed 2 bases at V and 3 bases at J, with 11 bases between. Germline CDR1 SEHNR, CDR2 FQNEAQ (reference sequence). As DNA, the CDR3 is TGTGCCAGCAGCTTATACCCCGGGGGCAAAAACATTCAGTACTTC. Translation gives CASSLYPGGKNIQYF.

This chain uses TRBV28 with TRBJ2-3, with TRBD2 matching over 11 bases. Looked up from germline, CDR1 is MDHEN and CDR2 is SYDVKM. V was clipped by 7 bases and J by 6 bases; unmatched bases: 9. The CDR3 is made up of 15 amino acids. The CDR3 region is CASNTLTSGTDTQYF. The CDR3 nucleotides are TGTGCCAGCAATACCCTGACTAGCGGGACTGATACGCAGTATTTT.

This clone was counted a single time. This chain joins TRBV7-9 and TRBJ1-3, with 9 bases lining up with TRBD1. The CDR3 is made up of 17 amino acids. The trim removed 5 bases at V and 2 bases at J, leaving 10 bases unmatched. Germline CDR1 and CDR2: SEHNR and FQNEAQ (reference sequence). The CDR3 DNA sequence: TGTGCCAGCAGCGCGTACGGGACAGGGAGAGCTGGAAACACCATATATTTT. Translated: CASSAYGTGRAGNTIYF.

V usage is TRBV6-1 and J usage is TRBJ2-1; TRBD2 aligns across 7 bases. This CDR3 comprises 15 residues. V trimming: 3 bases; J trimming: 1 base; junction bases outside the gene matches: 3. Germline V CDR1 and CDR2: MNHNS, SASEGT. CDR3 nucleotide sequence: TGTGCCAGCAGTGAGGGGGGGTTTTCCTACAATGAGCAGTTCTTC. Translated, it gives CASSEGGFSYNEQFF.

This sequence joins TRBV27 and TRBJ1-2, with D possibly matching TRBD1 (5 bases). This CDR3 spans 16 amino acids. The germline V gene encodes CDR1 MNHEY and CDR2 SMNVEV (reference sequence). Trimming took off 0 bases at V and 8 bases at J, with 19 bases between the two ends. The CDR3 bases are TGTGCCAGCAGTTTATCAGGGGATAGCGGGATTGGGGGCTACACCTTC. Its translation is CASSLSGDSGIGGYTF.

This chain joins TRBV6-5 and TRBJ1-5; D is unclear. CDR3 length: 13 amino acids. The V end was cut by 6 bases, the J end by 2 bases, with 8 bases between. Germline V gene sequence: CDR1 MNHEY, CDR2 SVGAGI. In DNA, the CDR3 is TGTGCCAGCAGATACCAGGGCAATCAGCCCCAGCATTTT. Amino acid sequence: CASRYQGNQPQHF.

The chain is built from TRBV7-9 and TRBJ2-5, with D unresolved. Germline values: CDR1 SEHNR, CDR2 FQNEAQ (reference sequence). V shed 2 bases and J shed 4 bases, with 20 bases lying between them. The CDR3 has 17 amino acids. CDR3 nucleotides: TGTGCCAGCAGCTTAAAAAAATGGCTTACCCAGCGAGAGACCCAGTACTTC. It yields the protein CASSLKKWLTQRETQYF. Full variable domain (remainder filled in from reference TRBV7-9 and TRBJ2-5): DTGVSQNPRHKITKRGQNVTFRCDPISEHNRLYWYRQTLGQGPEFLTYFQNEAQLEKSRLLSDRFSAERPKGSFSTLEIQRTEQGDSAMYLCASSLKKWLTQRETQYFGPGTRLLVL.

Points on this clone: Different DNA sequences within this sample yield the same CDR3. The rearrangement links TRBV5-1 to TRBJ1-1; maybe TRBD1 (5 bases). CDR1 and CDR2 (germline): SGHRS, YFSETQ. The CDR3 runs to 12 residues. V dropped 5 bases and J dropped 2 bases, with 7 bases sitting between them. CDR3 nucleotides: TGCGCCAGCAGTAGGGGTAACACTGAAGCTTTCTTT. Its translation is CASSRGNTEAFF.

This chain joins TRBV6-6 and TRBJ1-1, with D possibly being TRBD1 (5 bases). V gave up 4 bases and J gave up 3 bases, with 9 bases separating them. The CDR3 length is 13 residues. The germline V gene has CDR1 MNHNY and CDR2 SVGAGI (reference sequence). The CDR3: CASSSGFDTEAFF. CDR3 in DNA: TGTGCCAGCAGTTCAGGGTTTGACACTGAAGCTTTCTTT.

The chain is built from TRBV6-6 and TRBJ1-6; TRBD1 aligns across 7 bases. With 0 bases clipped from V and 5 bases from J, the junction kept 1 base outside the gene matches. The CDR3 runs 15 residues. Germline CDR1 and CDR2: MNHNY and SVGAGI (reference sequence). The CDR3 sequence: CASSYSGQNNSPLHF. The DNA of the CDR3 is TGTGCCAGCAGTTACTCGGGACAGAATAATTCACCCCTCCACTTT.

The CDR3 here is CASSSQSQGGYEQYF. As DNA, the CDR3 is TGTGCCAGCAGTTCCCAATCCCAAGGGGGCTACGAGCAGTACTTC. This chain uses TRBV28 with TRBJ2-7; D is perhaps TRBD1 (6 bases). Looked up from germline, CDR1 is MDHEN and CDR2 is SYDVKM. The V end was cut by 4 bases, the J end by 3 bases, with 16 bases between. CDR3 length equals 15 residues.

The chain couples TRBV19 to TRBJ2-2; D may be TRBD1 (6 bases). V lost 4 bases, J lost 2 bases, and 11 bases lay in between. The CDR3 runs to 15 residues. CDR1 and CDR2 from the germline V gene are LNHDA and SQIVND (reference sequence). The CDR3 is CASSRAGANTGELFF. The CDR3 coding sequence is TGTGCCAGTAGTAGGGCAGGGGCCAACACCGGGGAGCTGTTTTTT.

This sequence joins TRBV24-1 and TRBJ2-3; the match to TRBD2 covers 10 bases. The CDR3 covers 17 residues. Unmatched junction bases numbered 13, after V lost 4 bases and J lost 7 bases. Germline CDR1 KGHDR, CDR2 SFDVKD. Here the CDR3 reads CATSDPASGSYLYTQYF. CDR3 nucleotide sequence: TGTGCCACCAGTGACCCCGCTAGCGGGAGTTACCTTTATACGCAGTATTTT.

The chain joins TRBV5-8 to TRBJ2-2; 9 nucleotides align to TRBD1. This CDR3 region has 15 residues. CDR1 and CDR2 (germline): SGHTS, YDEGEE. V lost 1 base, J lost 4 bases, and 2 bases stayed unmatched. The chain's CDR3 is CASSLQTGGTGELFF. CDR3 DNA sequence: TGTGCCAGCAGCTTGCAGACAGGGGGCACCGGGGAGCTGTTTTTT.